The 9 T cell receptor beta chains listed next were all sequenced from one sample in a study of patients and donors after allogeneic stem cell transplantation. TCRdb used MiXCR to reprocess the RT-PCR reads, holding one entry per CDR3 protein. The data show under 200,000 distinct CDR3 sequences, approximately 24% seen once. The sequenced sample was blood, either unsorted or a sorted T cell fraction (not recorded which). The receptors derive from a human donor who was either an allogeneic HSCT recipient or a stem cell or donor lymphocyte infusion donor (not recorded which). It is not recorded whose cells these are; they may come from a transplant donor.

This clonotype appeared a few times. The chain carries TRBV20-1 and TRBJ2-7; no definite D call. With 2 bases removed from V and 4 bases from J, the gap between germline ends came to 9 bases. CDR3 length equals 12 residues. Germline CDR1 and CDR2: DFQATT and SNEGSKA (reference sequence). DNA of the CDR3: TGCAGTGCTAGAAGGCTGGGATACGAGCAGTACTTC. Protein product: CSARRLGYEQYF.

This chain connects TRBV6-1 to TRBJ1-6; no reliable D call. V lost 2 bases and J 9 bases, leaving 11 bases between the germline ends. The CDR3 is 14 amino acids. Germline loops: CDR1 MNHNS, CDR2 SASEGT. The CDR3 coding sequence is TGTGCCAGCAGTGAACATAGCAGGAGTTCACCCCTCCACTTT. It is translated as CASSEHSRSSPLHF.

This clonotype has only a few counts. The chain employs TRBV29-1 and TRBJ2-1; 8 bases match TRBD2. CDR3 length equals 17 residues. Germline V gives CDR1 SQVTM, CDR2 ANQGSEA. After removal of 0 bases from V and 8 bases from J, the junction contained 15 bases not matched to a gene. CDR3 sequence reads: CSVEDLVGLAGGHEQFF. CDR3 nucleotide sequence: TGCAGCGTTGAAGATCTGGTCGGACTAGCCGGAGGCCATGAGCAGTTCTTC.

This rearrangement joins TRBV7-9 to TRBJ1-3; D unclear. The CDR3 has 16 residues. Germline V gene sequence: CDR1 SEHNR, CDR2 FQNEAQ (reference sequence). Trimming took off 0 bases at V and 0 bases at J, with 9 bases between the two ends. CDR3 protein: CASSLALANSGNTIYF. The CDR3 region has the DNA TGTGCCAGCAGCTTAGCGCTGGCAAACTCTGGAAACACCATATATTTT. Full variable domain (remainder filled in from reference TRBV7-9 and TRBJ1-3): DTGVSQNPRHKITKRGQNVTFRCDPISEHNRLYWYRQTLGQGPEFLTYFQNEAQLEKSRLLSDRFSAERPKGSFSTLEIQRTEQGDSAMYLCASSLALANSGNTIYFGEGSWLTVV.

This clonotype was seen only a few times. CDR3 amino acids: CASSLGPGMYGYTF. The DNA of the CDR3 is TGTGCCAGCAGCTTAGGTCCAGGGATGTACGGCTACACCTTC. The chain uses TRBV7-2 and TRBJ1-2; D perhaps matches TRBD1 (5 bases). The CDR3 runs 14 residues. Trimming cost V 1 base and J 8 bases, with 14 bases left between them. Germline V gene data show CDR1 as SGHTA and CDR2 as FQGNSA. Variable domain in full (rest from reference TRBV7-2 and TRBJ1-2): GAGVSQSPSNKVTEKGKDVELRCDPISGHTALYWYRQSLGQGLEFLIYFQGNSAPDKSGLPSDRFSAERTGGSVSTLTIQRTQQEDSAVYLCASSLGPGMYGYTFGSGTRLTVV.

The V and J genes are TRBV20-1 and TRBJ2-4; D uncertain. Per germline, CDR1 DFQATT and CDR2 SNEGSKA (reference sequence). With 5 bases removed from V and 0 bases from J, the gap between germline ends came to 11 bases. This CDR3 spans 14 amino acids. The CDR3 region has the DNA TGCAGTGCTCCCTTTAGTCTAGCCAAAAACATTCAGTACTTC. Translated, it gives CSAPFSLAKNIQYF.

The chain recombines TRBV3-1 with TRBJ1-2, with TRBD1 matching 9 bases. The CDR3 is 15 amino acids. The germline V gene has CDR1 LGHDT and CDR2 YNNKEL (reference sequence). V lost 0 bases to trimming and J lost 6 bases; unmatched junction nucleotides: 5. CDR3 sequence (DNA): TGTGCCAGCAGCCAAGAGACAGGGGGTAGAAATGGCTACACCTTC. It encodes CASSQETGGRNGYTF.

The sample holds a few counts of this clonotype. The chain joins TRBV12-3 or TRBV12-4 to TRBJ1-3; no firm D call. V dropped 1 base and J dropped 0 bases, with 10 bases sitting between them. The CDR3 spans 16 residues. CDR3 nucleotides: TGTGCCAGCAGTTTAGACAGACCCAACTCTGGAAACACCATATATTTT. This gives the protein CASSLDRPNSGNTIYF.

As regards this clonotype: This may stem from a read error, because a much larger clone lies one nucleotide away. Since no conserved phenylalanine or tryptophan closes the CDR3, a read error is the likely cause. The rearrangement joins TRBV9 to TRBJ1-3; D is undetermined. The CDR3 has 15 amino acids. Germline V gene lookup returns CDR1 SGDLS and CDR2 YYNGEE. V lost 3 bases and J 0 bases, leaving 10 bases between the germline ends. The CDR3 loop reads CASSGPGISGNTIYS. CDR3 DNA sequence: TGTGCCAGCAGCGGGCCGGGCATCTCTGGAAACACCATATATTCT.